The 31 T cell receptor beta chains below were found in one sample sequenced in a study of blood T cells in healthy people across ages. Next came a second PCR, run for roughly 6 to 11 cycles, which used a sample-barcoded 5' primer along with a J-beta primer mix. TCRdb recomputed calls from the 5' RACE reads with MiXCR, one row per CDR3 protein. The table includes 600,000 or so distinct CDR3 sequences, less than 35% detected once. Material: blood. The source of these receptors is a woman older than 75 in good health.

A note on this clonotype: A read error is possible here, since a much larger clone lies one base away. The chain uses TRBV12-3 or TRBV12-4 and TRBJ2-7; D tentatively fits TRBD1 or TRBD2 (5 bases each). This CDR3 has 14 residues. Trimming shortened V by 4 bases and J by 7 bases, and 17 bases separated the two germline ends. Written as DNA, the CDR3 is TGTGCCAGCAGTTCGGGCAGGGTTAGCGATGAGCAGTACTTC. Its translation is CASSSGRVSDEQYF.

A few counts support this clonotype. J is TRBJ1-5 and V is TRBV5-5; 8 nucleotides agree with TRBD1. The trim removed 4 bases at V and 7 bases at J, leaving 13 bases unmatched. CDR1 and CDR2 from the germline V gene are SGHKS and YYEKEE (reference sequence). This CDR3 is built from 16 residues. CDR3 residues: CASSPALRTGTQPQHF. DNA of the CDR3: TGTGCCAGCAGCCCGGCTCTCCGGACAGGGACCCAGCCCCAGCATTTT.

The gene calls are TRBV20-1 and TRBJ1-5, with a weak D call TRBD1 (6 bases). Germline CDR1 DFQATT, CDR2 SNEGSKA (reference sequence). CDR3 length: 15 residues. Trimming shortened V by 5 bases and J by 4 bases, and 18 bases separated the two germline ends. CDR3 DNA sequence: TGCAGTGCTCTGGACAGATTCTCCATAAATCAGCCCCAGCATTTT. Translation: CSALDRFSINQPQHF.

The rearrangement uses TRBV20-1 and TRBJ2-7, with a tentative D call TRBD2 (6 bases). Germline values: CDR1 DFQATT, CDR2 SNEGSKA (reference sequence). The CDR3 covers 16 residues. V was cut by 5 bases and J by 0 bases, with 20 bases left in between. The CDR3 nucleotides read TGCAGTGCTCTCCCTTCGGGAGCAGGGAACTCCTACGAGCAGTACTTC. Translated, it gives CSALPSGAGNSYEQYF.

The V call is TRBV7-2, the J call TRBJ1-1, with D tentatively TRBD1 (5 bases). V shed 1 base and J shed 4 bases, with 10 bases lying between them. Germline V gene sequence: CDR1 SGHTA, CDR2 FQGNSA. CDR3 length: 14 amino acids. The chain's CDR3 is CASSLGWGTTEAFF. The DNA for the CDR3 is TGTGCCAGCAGCTTAGGTTGGGGGACCACTGAAGCTTTCTTT.

This clonotype was seen many times. This chain links TRBV4-1 with TRBJ2-1, with 11 bases that match TRBD2. Germline V gene data show CDR1 as MGHRA and CDR2 as YSYEKL. The CDR3 runs 16 residues. J gave up 4 bases and V 10 bases, and 12 bases lay outside the gene matches. The CDR3 loop is CATSEVAGGRYNEQFF. The CDR3 DNA reads TGCGCCACCTCGGAAGTAGCGGGGGGGCGATACAATGAGCAGTTCTTC.

This clonotype has a count of ten or more. The chain recombines TRBV4-3 with TRBJ2-3; no clear D gene. The germline CDR1 and CDR2 sequences are LGHNA and YSLEER. The V end lost 4 bases, the J end lost 4 bases, and 9 bases lay between the germline ends. The CDR3 has 13 amino acids. The CDR3 protein is CASSPNTADTQYF. The CDR3 DNA reads as TGCGCCAGCAGCCCAAACACCGCAGATACGCAGTATTTT.

This clonotype turned up a few times. V is TRBV20-1 and J is TRBJ2-7; 10 bases match TRBD2. CDR3 length equals 13 residues. Trimming at V came to 2 bases and at J to 3 bases, leaving 1 base not matched to a gene. Looked up from germline, CDR1 is DFQATT and CDR2 is SNEGSKA (reference sequence). The CDR3 DNA reads TGCAGTGCTAGAATAGCGGGGGGCTACGAGCAGTACTTC. This sequence encodes CSARIAGGYEQYF.

With regard to this clonotype: This clone may be a read error of a much larger clone one base away. The chain employs TRBV20-1 and TRBJ1-2; a possible D gene is TRBD1 (5 bases). Trimming shortened V by 2 bases and J by 2 bases, and 15 bases separated the two germline ends. Germline V gene lookup returns CDR1 DFQATT and CDR2 SNEGSKA (reference sequence). This CDR3 comprises 15 residues. CDR3 nucleotides: TGCAGTGCTAGAAGGGGAGGTGGGGCCAACTATGGCTACACCTTC. It translates to CSARRGGGANYGYTF.

This clonotype was counted many times. The chain employs TRBV7-2 and TRBJ2-5; TRBD2 agrees at 10 bases. This CDR3 is built from 18 residues. Germline CDR1 reads SGHTA; CDR2 reads FQGNSA. V shed 0 bases and J 4 bases; nucleotides not matched to a gene: 11. The CDR3 nucleotides read TGTGCCAGCAGCTTAGCGCACCTAGCGGGGGCCCGTGGAGAGACCCAGTACTTC. Translating it yields CASSLAHLAGARGETQYF. Full variable domain (rest looked up from reference TRBV7-2 and TRBJ2-5): GAGVSQSPSNKVTEKGKDVELRCDPISGHTALYWYRQSLGQGLEFLIYFQGNSAPDKSGLPSDRFSAERTGGSVSTLTIQRTQQEDSAVYLCASSLAHLAGARGETQYFGPGTRLLVL.

Remarks on this clonotype: Given a much more abundant clone one base away, this may be a read error. The gene calls are TRBV6-1 and TRBJ1-5; D call uncertain. CDR1 is MNHNS and CDR2 is SASEGT in the germline V gene. The CDR3 totals 14 residues. In DNA form, the CDR3 reads TGTACCAGCAGTTCGGACGGGAGCAATCAGCCCCAGCATTTT. It yields the protein CTSSSDGSNQPQHF.

As regards this clonotype: The junction differs from germline at one of its ends, possibly a read error. This chain connects TRBV7-2 to TRBJ1-3; TRBD1 matches 9 bases. Germline values: CDR1 SGHTA, CDR2 FQGNSA. The CDR3 is 15 residues long. The DNA for the CDR3 is TGTGCCAGCAGCTTAGGGACAGGGGTTCGAAACACCGTATATTTT. Encoded protein: CASSLGTGVRNTVYF.

The chain combines TRBV20-1 with TRBJ1-2; weak D call: TRBD1 (5 bases). There are 14 residues in the CDR3. Trimming cost V 2 bases and J 3 bases, with 13 bases left between them. Germline V gene data show CDR1 as DFQATT and CDR2 as SNEGSKA (reference sequence). CDR3 bases: TGCAGTGCTAGACCGCAGGGTTCGGACTATGGCTACACCTTC. Its translation: CSARPQGSDYGYTF.

The chain links TRBV29-1 to TRBJ2-1, with 8 nucleotides matching TRBD1. The CDR3 loop spans 13 amino acids. Unmatched junction bases numbered 5, after V lost 7 bases and J lost 3 bases. Germline V gene data show CDR1 as SQVTM and CDR2 as ANQGSEA. CDR3 in amino acids: CSAGQGFYNEQFF. CDR3 sequence (DNA): TGCAGCGCTGGACAGGGCTTCTACAATGAGCAGTTCTTC.

The rearrangement uses TRBV15 and TRBJ1-1; D is uncertain. V lost 1 base, J lost 2 bases, and 8 bases lay in between. The CDR3 sequence is 14 residues long. CDR1 is LNHNV and CDR2 is YYDKDF in the germline V gene (reference sequence). DNA for the CDR3: TGTGCCACCAGCAGAGGAGGGTTAAACACTGAAGCTTTCTTT. Translated, it gives CATSRGGLNTEAFF.

This clonotype has ten or more counts. The chain uses TRBV28 and TRBJ2-3; D may be TRBD2 (6 bases). The CDR3 consists of 15 residues. Germline lookup yields CDR1 MDHEN and CDR2 SYDVKM. The V end lost 5 bases, the J end lost 3 bases, and 15 bases lay between the germline ends. CDR3: CASSPGGAGTDTQYF. In nucleotides, the CDR3 is TGTGCCAGCAGTCCCGGTGGGGCGGGAACAGATACGCAGTATTTT.

The gene calls are TRBV18 and TRBJ1-2; no definite D call. The CDR3 has 16 amino acids. Germline CDR1 and CDR2: KGHSH and LQKENI. Trimming removed 0 bases from V and 8 bases from J, with 19 bases in between. The CDR3 here is CASSPPSIEAGGGYTF. For the CDR3, the DNA is TGTGCCAGCTCACCACCCTCGATAGAAGCAGGCGGGGGCTACACCTTC.

This clonotype was observed many times. V and J are TRBV12-5 and TRBJ2-2; tentatively, D is TRBD1 (6 bases). The CDR3 spans 15 residues. Trimming removed 5 bases at V and 1 base at J, with 11 bases between. Germline V gene lookup returns CDR1 LGHNT and CDR2 FRNRAP. The CDR3, as DNA: TGTGCTAGTGGTACTAGGGGGATGAACACCGGGGAGCTGTTTTTT. It translates to CASGTRGMNTGELFF.

In this sample, this clonotype turned up many times. In DNA, the CDR3 is TGTGCCAGCAGGGGACTAGCAGATCAGCAGTTCTTC. Translating it yields CASRGLADQQFF. The chain employs TRBV12-3 or TRBV12-4 and TRBJ2-1; TRBD2 agrees at 9 bases. The ends lost 6 bases at V and 11 bases at J; junction bases unmatched: 5. The CDR3 length is 12 residues.

The rearrangement links TRBV6-5 to TRBJ1-4, with D unclear. Germline loops: CDR1 MNHEY, CDR2 SVGAGI. Trimming pared 5 bases from V and 12 bases from J, leaving 16 bases between. The CDR3 contains 13 residues. CDR3 sequence reads: CASSRTGRRELFF. CDR3 in DNA: TGTGCCAGCAGTCGGACCGGACGTAGGGAACTGTTTTTT.

For this clonotype: A single base separates this from a much larger clone, so it may be a read error. The chain is built from TRBV12-5 and TRBJ2-3; perhaps D is TRBD1 or TRBD2 (5 bases each). Between the trimmed V and J ends, which lost 4 bases and 3 bases, there was a span of 11 bases. The CDR3 loop spans 14 amino acids. Per germline, CDR1 LGHNT and CDR2 FRNRAP. The CDR3 region has the DNA TGTGCTAGTGGTTGGGACCGGGTGACAGATACGCAGTATTTT. Its protein product is CASGWDRVTDTQYF.

This clonotype has ten or more counts. The chain links TRBV5-4 to TRBJ1-2, with TRBD1 matching 7 bases. This CDR3 contains 13 residues. Germline V gene lookup returns CDR1 SGHNT and CDR2 YYREEE (reference sequence). The V and J ends lost 0 bases and 8 bases, in that order; junction bases with no gene match: 4. For the CDR3, the DNA is TGTGCCAGCAGCTTGGAAACAGGGGAGGGCTACACCTTC. Translating it yields CASSLETGEGYTF.

This clonotype was seen many times. A read error is possible here, since a much larger clone lies one base away. The chain uses TRBV29-1 and TRBJ2-1; D unclear. TRBJ2-7 matches the DNA end more closely, so the J call is doubtful. The CDR3 consists of 13 residues. The germline V gene encodes CDR1 SQVTM and CDR2 ANQGSEA. CDR3 DNA sequence: TGCAGCGTTGTAATGTCCCAATACAATGAGCAGTACTTC. Amino acids: CSVVMSQYNEQYF.

The rearrangement uses TRBV30 and TRBJ1-6, with 9 bases matching TRBD1. Germline CDR1 is GTSNPN and CDR2 is SVGIG (reference sequence). The CDR3 totals 14 residues. Germline trimming cut 3 bases from V and 12 bases from J; bases unmatched to any gene: 9. CDR3 amino acids: CAWSFMGQGLPLHF. Here the CDR3 DNA reads TGTGCCTGGAGCTTTATGGGACAGGGATTACCCCTCCACTTT.

A few counts support this clonotype. The V gene is TRBV20-1, the J gene TRBJ1-6; 12 nucleotides line up with TRBD1. The CDR3 has 14 amino acids. Germline V gives CDR1 DFQATT, CDR2 SNEGSKA (reference sequence). With 3 bases clipped from V and 7 bases from J, the junction kept 1 base outside the gene matches. CDR3 loop: CSASGTGGNSPLHF. The CDR3 DNA follows: TGCAGTGCTAGCGGGACAGGGGGCAATTCACCCCTCCACTTT.

Only a few counts were recorded for this clonotype. The genes are TRBV3-1 and TRBJ1-1; no reliable D call. The CDR3 consists of 13 residues. In germline, CDR1 is LGHDT, CDR2 YNNKEL (reference sequence). Trimming cost V 4 bases and J 3 bases, with 9 bases left between them. In DNA form, the CDR3 reads TGTGCCAGCAGCCGCGGGAGGCACACTGAAGCTTTCTTT. Translated, it gives CASSRGRHTEAFF.

The chain carries TRBV11-2 and TRBJ1-1, with 8 nucleotides matching TRBD1. This CDR3 is built from 17 residues. Trimming cost V 1 base and J 3 bases; bases outside gene matches: 10. The germline gives CDR1 SGHAT, CDR2 FQNNGV. The CDR3 loop reads CASSLGVRQGRYTEAFF. CDR3 nucleotide sequence: TGTGCCAGCAGCTTAGGGGTAAGACAGGGGAGGTACACTGAAGCTTTCTTT.

This clonotype was recorded at least ten times. CDR3 protein: CASSQRGFGGRVYNEQFF. The CDR3 DNA is TGTGCCAGCAGCCAAAGAGGTTTTGGCGGGAGGGTTTACAATGAGCAGTTCTTC. The rearrangement uses TRBV3-1 and TRBJ2-1, with TRBD2 matching over 9 bases. The germline CDR1 and CDR2 sequences are LGHDT and YNNKEL (reference sequence). V gave up 2 bases and J gave up 4 bases; unmatched junction bases: 12. The CDR3 contains 18 residues.

A word on this clonotype: A much larger clone differs from this one at a single base, so this may be a read error. V usage is TRBV20-1 and J usage is TRBJ2-1; 8 bases map to TRBD2. The CDR3 covers 13 residues. Per germline, CDR1 DFQATT and CDR2 SNEGSKA (reference sequence). J lost 4 bases, V lost 1 base, and 0 bases had no gene match. The CDR3, as DNA: TGCAGTGCTAGAGCTAGCGGGTACAATGAGCAGTTCTTC. This translates into CSARASGYNEQFF.

This chain uses TRBV5-1 with TRBJ2-3; D is unclear. Trimming shortened V by 4 bases and J by 5 bases, and 14 bases separated the two germline ends. Germline V CDR1 and CDR2: SGHRS, YFSETQ. The CDR3 spans 14 residues. The DNA of the CDR3 is TGCGCCAGCAGCACCGGACCGGCGGAAGATACGCAGTATTTT. This translates into CASSTGPAEDTQYF.

With respect to this clonotype: Since a much larger clone is just one base distant, this may be a read error. This rearrangement joins TRBV7-2 to TRBJ2-1; possibly TRBD1 or TRBD2 for D (6 bases each). The DNA end lines up better with TRBJ2-7; the J call may be wrong. The length of the CDR3 is 15 residues. CDR1 and CDR2 (germline): SGHTA, FQGNSA. CDR3 nucleotide sequence: TGTGCCAGCAGCTTAAGGGGGGCACTTAACAATGAGCAGTACTTC. This sequence encodes CASSLRGALNNEQYF.